This T cell receptor (beta chain) comes out of a study of blood T cell repertoires in COVID-19. Some clones are missing from TCRdb's copy, which holds only in-frame ones; the method was immunoSEQ multiplex PCR. The sample consists of 450,000 or so clones, roughly 90% of them appearing once. Patients of the Seattle cohort, enrolled during active infection, were followed longitudinally. Sequenced: peripheral blood. This sequence was found in a young man with COVID-19, enrolled during active disease.

CDR3 bases: TGTGCCAGCAGCTTGGGACACAATGGCTACACCTTC. Residues: CASSLGHNGYTF. The chain is built from TRBV13 and TRBJ1-2; D is possibly TRBD1 (6 bases). Germline V gene data show CDR1 as PRHDT and CDR2 as FYEKMQ (reference sequence). This CDR3 contains 12 residues. The ends were cut back, 3 bases at V and 6 bases at J, with 8 bases in the middle.